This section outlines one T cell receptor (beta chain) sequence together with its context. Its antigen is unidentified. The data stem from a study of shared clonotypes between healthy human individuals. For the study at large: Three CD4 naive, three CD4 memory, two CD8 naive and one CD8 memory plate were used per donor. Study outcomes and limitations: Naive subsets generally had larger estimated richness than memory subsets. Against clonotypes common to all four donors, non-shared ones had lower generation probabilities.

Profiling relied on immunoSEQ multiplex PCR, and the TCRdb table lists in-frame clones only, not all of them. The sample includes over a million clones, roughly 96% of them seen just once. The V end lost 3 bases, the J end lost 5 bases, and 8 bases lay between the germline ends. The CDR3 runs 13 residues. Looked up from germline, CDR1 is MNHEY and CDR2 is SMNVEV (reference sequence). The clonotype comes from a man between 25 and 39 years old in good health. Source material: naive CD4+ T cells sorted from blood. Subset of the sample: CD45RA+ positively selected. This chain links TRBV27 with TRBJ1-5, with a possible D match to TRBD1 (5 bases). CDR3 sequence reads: CASSFVGDQPQHF. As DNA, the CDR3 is TGTGCCAGCAGTTTTGTGGGGGATCAGCCCCAGCATTTT.